This TCR beta chain was captured in a study of T-cell reconstitution after alpha-beta-depleted transplantation in children. The V segment lost 10 bases and the J segment 3 bases; nucleotides outside the gene matches: 8. The CDR3 runs 13 residues. The germline gives CDR1 MNHEY, CDR2 SVGEGT. This clonotype occurred a few times. Its antigen remains unknown. General study points: Among T cells one year after transplant, newly produced cells accounted for most counts and diversity. From surviving recipient T cells and thymic progenitors came the high day-60 TCRbeta diversity observed in some patients.

For TCRbeta, the library was prepared with unique molecular identifiers. TCRdb processed the PCR reads anew with MiXCR; each CDR3 protein has one entry. The table lists about 250,000 distinct CDR3 sequences, about 24% of them singletons. V gene TRBV6-2 or TRBV6-3 combines with J gene TRBJ2-7, with 8 bases matching TRBD1. Source: PBMCs, mostly from graft donor cells, taken 360 days after TCRalphabeta/CD19-depleted stem cell transplant. The clonotype comes from a female patient aged 2-10 years who had a stem cell transplant for congenital amegakaryocytic thrombocytopenia, so the T cells may come from the graft donor. In DNA, the CDR3 is TGTGCCACCTTCGACAGGGGCGACTACGAGCAGTACTTC. It codes for CATFDRGDYEQYF.